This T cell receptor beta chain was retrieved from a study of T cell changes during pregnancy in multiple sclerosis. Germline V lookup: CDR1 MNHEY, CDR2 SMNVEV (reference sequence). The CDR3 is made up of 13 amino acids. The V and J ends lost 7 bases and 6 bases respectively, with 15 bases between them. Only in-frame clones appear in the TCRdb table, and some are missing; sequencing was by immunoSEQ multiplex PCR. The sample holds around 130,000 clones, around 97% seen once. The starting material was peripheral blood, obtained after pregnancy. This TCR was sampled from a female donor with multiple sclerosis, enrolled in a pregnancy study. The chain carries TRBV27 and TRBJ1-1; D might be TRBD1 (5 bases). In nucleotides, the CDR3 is TGTGCCAGCACGCGGATCCGGGGGGCTGAAGCTTTCTTT. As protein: CASTRIRGAEAFF.